Listed below are T cell receptor beta chains from one sample, sequenced in a study of cytomegalovirus exposure and HLA in healthy donors. The repertoire was sequenced with immunoSEQ multiplex PCR; TCRdb's copy has only in-frame clones and lacks some. Among about 360,000 clones listed, roughly 89% were seen once. Sequencing was carried out using PBMCs. These receptors were taken from a woman younger than 35 in good health and CMV-seronegative. Each CDR3 is given with its conserved first and last residue. The D gene is left open where the match is weak. Not every row has a clone size; where given, it reads once, few, many or a size class.

-	TRBV28	-	TRBJ1-1	CASSSHTQGTFF	TGTGCCAGCAGTTCTCACACTCAGGGGACTTTCTTT
TRBD1	TRBV4-1	-	TRBJ1-2	CASSQPRTGPYGYTF	TGCGCCAGCAGCCAACCGCGGACAGGGCCCTATGGCTACACCTTC
-	TRBV6-5	-	TRBJ2-7	CASSQWDTSYEQYF	TGTGCCAGCAGTCAATGGGACACATCCTACGAGCAGTACTTC
-	TRBV27	-	TRBJ2-7	CASSLRVSREQYF	TGTGCCAGCAGTCTCAGGGTGTCACGCGAGCAGTACTTC
TRBD2	TRBV19	few	TRBJ2-1	CASSTGLAGSFAQFF	TGTGCCAGTAGTACGGGACTAGCGGGGTCTTTTGCGCAGTTCTTC
-	TRBV30	-	TRBJ1-4	CAWSARPGPNEKLFF	TGTGCCTGGAGTGCACGCCCAGGGCCTAATGAAAAACTGTTTTTT
-	TRBV7-2	once	TRBJ1-5	CASSRGPGGNQPQHF	TGTGCCAGCAGCCGAGGGCCCGGGGGCAATCAGCCCCAGCATTTT
TRBD1	TRBV2	-	TRBJ2-7	CASTTGTATLEQYF	TGTGCCAGCACTACCGGGACAGCGACCCTCGAGCAGTACTTC
TRBD1	TRBV30	-	TRBJ1-2	CAWSSRGPYGYTF	TGTGCCTGGAGTTCCAGGGGGCCCTATGGCTACACCTTC
TRBD2	TRBV19	-	TRBJ2-2	CASSISLARLTNTGELFF	TGTGCCAGTAGTATTTCACTAGCGAGACTTACGAACACCGGGGAGCTGTTTTTT
-	TRBV6-4	-	TRBJ1-1	CASRFKTMNTEAFF	TGTGCCAGCAGATTCAAGACAATGAACACTGAAGCTTTCTTT
TRBD1	TRBV18	-	TRBJ1-2	CASSPGQGTLLSNGYTF	TGTGCCAGCTCACCGGGACAGGGGACGCTTCTTAGCAATGGCTACACCTTC
TRBD1	TRBV2	once	TRBJ1-1	CASSPDRTGGPPEAFF	TGTGCCAGCAGTCCCGATAGGACAGGGGGCCCTCCTGAAGCTTTCTTT
-	TRBV27	-	TRBJ2-7	CASSLTWPRGRQSSYEQYF	TGTGCCAGCAGCCTCACTTGGCCCAGAGGCAGACAGTCCTCCTACGAGCAGTACTTC
-	TRBV13	-	TRBJ2-7	CASSLVPLGRRSYEQYF	TGTGCCAGCAGCTTAGTTCCTTTGGGGAGGAGGTCCTACGAGCAGTACTTC
TRBD2	TRBV30	-	TRBJ2-1	CAGDGPGTSGSYGSYNEQFF	TGTGCCGGAGACGGTCCCGGGACTAGCGGGAGTTATGGCTCCTACAATGAGCAGTTCTTC
-	TRBV30	-	TRBJ2-3	CAWIGGLTDTQYF	TGTGCCTGGATCGGAGGACTCACAGATACGCAGTATTTT
-	TRBV4-1	-	TRBJ1-2	CASSPGTQGYYGYTF	TGCGCCAGCAGCCCCGGTACTCAGGGCTACTATGGCTACACCTTC
-	TRBV5-6	-	TRBJ1-1	CASSLVGGGDTEAFF	TGTGCCAGCAGCTTGGTGGGTGGAGGGGACACTGAAGCTTTCTTT
-	TRBV27	-	TRBJ2-3	CASSPGTLGEDTQYF	TGTGCCAGCAGCCCAGGGACTCTGGGAGAGGATACGCAGTATTTT
-	TRBV6-1	-	TRBJ2-1	CASTSEISYNEQFF	TGTGCCAGCACAAGCGAAATCTCCTACAATGAGCAGTTCTTC
TRBD2	TRBV9	-	TRBJ2-2	CASSFSGGITGELFF	TGTGCCAGCAGCTTTTCGGGGGGAATCACCGGGGAGCTGTTTTTT
-	TRBV15	once	TRBJ2-7	CATSRVDITGTYEQYF	TGTGCCACCAGCAGAGTTGATATAACAGGCACATACGAGCAGTACTTC
-	TRBV28	-	TRBJ2-5	CASSIRAYQETQYF	TGTGCCAGCAGCATCAGGGCCTACCAAGAGACCCAGTACTTC
-	TRBV5-1	-	TRBJ2-7	CASCSGLASNYEQYF	TGCGCCAGCTGCTCTGGATTAGCGAGTAACTACGAGCAGTACTTC
-	TRBV27	-	TRBJ2-7	CASNKRGGYEQYF	TGTGCCAGCAACAAGAGGGGAGGATACGAGCAGTACTTC
-	TRBV19	-	TRBJ1-2	CASSIADSLWRGYTF	TGTGCCAGTAGTATAGCGGACAGCCTATGGCGTGGCTACACCTTC
TRBD2	TRBV10-1	-	TRBJ2-1	CASSEQGGRADEQFF	TGCGCCAGCAGTGAGCAGGGCGGGAGGGCCGATGAGCAGTTCTTC
-	TRBV19	-	TRBJ1-2	CASSTPVGYGYTF	TGTGCCAGTAGTACCCCGGTCGGCTATGGCTACACCTTC
TRBD2	TRBV27	-	TRBJ2-1	CASSSAASGGYNEQFF	TGTGCCAGCAGTAGTGCAGCTAGCGGGGGCTACAATGAGCAGTTCTTC
TRBD2	TRBV30	-	TRBJ2-5	CAWSHASGRGQETQYF	TGTGCCTGGAGTCACGCTAGCGGGAGAGGGCAAGAGACCCAGTACTTC
TRBD1	TRBV5-1	-	TRBJ2-7	CASSEQGALTLHQYF	TGCGCCAGCAGCGAACAGGGGGCCCTTACGCTACACCAGTACTTC
-	TRBV6-5	-	TRBJ2-7	CASSLQGEQYF	TGTGCCAGCAGTCTACAGGGCGAGCAGTACTTC